This T cell receptor beta chain is from a study of blood T cell repertoires in COVID-19 (dated by TCRdb to the early 2020s). Regarding the research as a whole: Samples covering the acute and convalescent phases of COVID-19 were provided by collaborators in the United States, Italy and Spain. Sample metadata almost always included a de-identified subject ID, COVID-19 status, age in years and sex. The repertoires were released in a freely available public database intended as a resource for research on the immune response to SARS-CoV-2. Samples came from the ongoing ImmuneRACE study (first 160 participants) plus 1,254 subjects from 6 global collaborators. The prospective study material was composed of cDNA or gDNA derived from T cells, B-cell-depleted T cells, or PBMCs. Where HLA class I and class II types were available, the types were taken from metadata supplied by the sample provider, not from assay-based typing. Subjects who had been exposed to COVID-19, were actively infected with it, or had recovered from it provided the deeply sampled blood TCRbeta repertoires that made up the dataset.

The CDR3 spans 12 residues, from the cysteine through the phenylalanine. CDR3 DNA is the only sequence kept; it has 36 bases, read in frame from the first base. The germline V gene sets CDR1 to SNHLY and CDR2 to FYNNEI. V loses 6 bases, J loses 7 bases, and the germline ends lie 9 bases apart. Participants in the prospective study were enrolled through a virtual design, were aged roughly 18 to 100 years, and lived in under 25 United States geographic areas. In the prospective study, cohorts were assigned on the basis of participant-reported clinical history obtained from a screening survey and a study questionnaire. In the prospective study, mobile phlebotomists collected whole blood, serum and a nasopharyngeal or oropharyngeal swab from each participant. Participants in the prospective study had the option to provide additional blood draws and questionnaires over a roughly two-month period. Before DNA extraction, blood samples from the prospective study were shipped at room temperature or frozen.

TCRbeta CDR3 regions were amplified from genomic DNA by means of the immunoSEQ Assay, a bias-controlled multiplex PCR. The study's own analysis went as follows. Nucleated cell counts per sample were estimated from amplification of reference gene primers within the assay. Sequence reads were collapsed and filtered to measure the absolute abundance of every unique TCRbeta CDR3 rearrangement. For each sample, productive Simpson clonality was calculated by taking the square root of Simpson's diversity index across productive rearrangements. Held by TCRdb, this immuneACCESS table contains in-frame sequences only and omits some clones. Under half of the omission traces to an unresolved V gene where checked; the cause of the rest is unknown. That table furnishes V, J and clone size, whereas the DNA furnished D and trimming. This sample has 300,000 to 500,000 clones in its table, and roughly 86% of those were observed once. The ten largest clones take up approximately 2% of the sample.

The paper as a whole reports these results and caveats: How much clinical and demographic metadata was included differed by source and by participant, and the metadata was provided uncurated.

Comments on this clone: Its antigen is currently not known. Base qualities are not at hand, and no much larger clone is one base apart.

The clonotype comes from a middle-aged woman with acute COVID-19. The V gene is TRBV2 and the J gene is TRBJ1-4; the D gene is perhaps TRBD1, on 5 matching bases. Source material: PBMCs or T cells enriched from blood (not recorded which). The nucleotides read TGTGCCAGCAGGCAGGGAGGTGAAAAACTGTTTTTT. Translated, this is CASRQGGEKLFF. Where the CDR3 stops, the reference TRBV2 and TRBJ1-4 genes take over; the full variable domain is EPEVTQTPSHQVTQMGQEVILRCVPISNHLYFYWYRQILGQKVEFLVSFYNNEISEKSEIFDDQFSVERPDGSNFTLKIRSTKLEDSAMYFCASRQGGEKLFFGSGTQLSVL.